The 15 T cell receptor beta chains reported below all come from one sample, sequenced in a study of blood T cell repertoires in COVID-19. The protocol was immunoSEQ multiplex PCR, while the TCRdb copy is restricted to in-frame clones and leaves out a portion. There are roughly 320,000 clones in the sample; around nine tenths occur only once, and roughly 3.9% lies in the top ten. Sequenced sample: PBMCs or T cells enriched from blood (not recorded which). These receptors were taken from a woman aged 25 to 39 who had been exposed to COVID-19.

The chain links TRBV19 to TRBJ2-7; tentative D call: TRBD1 (6 bases). The CDR3 totals 14 residues. Germline values: CDR1 LNHDA, CDR2 SQIVND (reference sequence). Trimming stripped 1 base from V and 2 bases from J, with 9 bases between. CDR3 coding DNA: TGTGCCAGTAGTATAGCGAAGGGGGCCTACGAGCAGTACTTC. The encoded protein is CASSIAKGAYEQYF.

This chain links TRBV27 with TRBJ1-2; 9 nucleotides agree with TRBD1. V dropped 4 bases and J dropped 0; count of bases not matched to a gene: 9. The CDR3 runs to 17 residues. The germline V gene has CDR1 MNHEY and CDR2 SMNVEV (reference sequence). The CDR3: CASSSRTGDAPNYGYTF. CDR3 sequence (DNA): TGTGCCAGCAGTTCCCGGACAGGGGACGCCCCTAACTATGGCTACACCTTC.

The rearrangement joins TRBV5-5 to TRBJ1-3, with 10 bases identical to TRBD1. The germline V gene encodes CDR1 SGHKS and CDR2 YYEKEE (reference sequence). The trim removed 0 bases at V and 11 bases at J, leaving 8 bases unmatched. This CDR3 has 15 residues. The CDR3 bases are TGTGCCAGCAGCTTGGCTGGGACAGGGGCAAAACCCATATATTTT. It translates to CASSLAGTGAKPIYF.

The V and J genes are TRBV6-1 and TRBJ1-2, with D possibly TRBD1 on 5 matching bases. V lost 3 bases and J lost 8, with 16 bases in between. The length of the CDR3 is 14 residues. CDR1 and CDR2 (germline): MNHNS, SASEGT. The CDR3 nucleotides read TGTGCCAGCAGTGAGAAAGGGGCAGGGCACGGCTACACCTTC. This sequence encodes CASSEKGAGHGYTF.

The chain has TRBV30 and TRBJ2-7, with D possibly TRBD1 on 5 matching bases. The CDR3 extends over 15 amino acids. With 3 bases removed from V and 5 bases from J, the gap between germline ends came to 20 bases. Germline-derived CDR1 and CDR2 are GTSNPN and SVGIG (reference sequence). For the CDR3, the DNA is TGTGCCTGGAGAGAGGTGCTCGGCAGGGAAAACGAGCAGTACTTC. It is translated as CAWREVLGRENEQYF.

Only one count was recorded for this clone. V usage is TRBV6-5 and J usage is TRBJ2-1; 8 nucleotides match TRBD2. CDR1 and CDR2 from the germline V gene are MNHEY and SVGAGI. The CDR3 sequence is 14 residues long. V lost 7 bases to trimming and J lost 6 bases; unmatched junction nucleotides: 8. CDR3 protein: CASTRGGMPNEQFF. CDR3 nucleotide sequence: TGTGCCAGCACTCGGGGGGGAATGCCCAATGAGCAGTTCTTC.

This clone showed up just once. The V and J genes are TRBV2 and TRBJ2-1, with TRBD2 as a possible D gene (5 bases). This CDR3 spans 14 amino acids. With 4 bases removed from V and 4 bases from J, the gap between germline ends came to 11 bases. The germline V gene encodes CDR1 SNHLY and CDR2 FYNNEI. CDR3 coding DNA: TGTGCCAGCAGTGGCGAGAGGGCTTACAATGAGCAGTTCTTC. It is translated as CASSGERAYNEQFF. The complete variable domain, with remaining parts taken from reference TRBV2 and TRBJ2-1, reads EPEVTQTPSHQVTQMGQEVILRCVPISNHLYFYWYRQILGQKVEFLVSFYNNEISEKSEIFDDQFSVERPDGSNFTLKIRSTKLEDSAMYFCASSGERAYNEQFFGPGTRLTVL.

The chain combines TRBV5-1 with TRBJ1-2; D is uncertain. This CDR3 is 16 amino acids long. Germline CDR1 SGHRS, CDR2 YFSETQ. V lost 5 bases and J 5 bases, leaving 22 bases between the germline ends. The CDR3 reads CASSFAEFGDGYGYTF. Here the CDR3 DNA reads TGCGCCAGCAGTTTCGCTGAATTTGGTGACGGGTATGGCTACACCTTC.

This rearrangement joins TRBV6-5 to TRBJ1-6, with D perhaps matching TRBD1 (6 bases). The CDR3 spans 13 residues. Trimming cost V 10 bases and J 8 bases, with 15 bases left between them. Germline V gives CDR1 MNHEY, CDR2 SVGAGI. The CDR3 here is CATQGRGDSPLHF. The DNA of the CDR3 is TGTGCCACCCAGGGCAGGGGTGATTCACCCCTCCACTTT.

The chain combines TRBV6-1 with TRBJ2-5, with 8 bases matching TRBD2. The CDR3 is 17 residues long. V dropped 3 bases and J dropped 2; count of bases not matched to a gene: 11. CDR1 is MNHNS and CDR2 is SASEGT in the germline V gene. The CDR3 bases are TGTGCCAGCAGTGAGTTTCGTGGCGGGGGGTTACAAGAGACCCAGTACTTC. Translation: CASSEFRGGGLQETQYF.

V is TRBV19 and J is TRBJ1-3; TRBD1 might be the D (6 bases). The CDR3 has 15 amino acids. The germline CDR1 and CDR2 sequences are LNHDA and SQIVND (reference sequence). V was pared by 3 bases and J by 0 bases, with 9 bases between. CDR3 coding DNA: TGTGCCAGTAGTATGGGACAAATCTCTGGAAACACCATATATTTT. Translating gives CASSMGQISGNTIYF.

V and J are TRBV21-1 and TRBJ1-2; the table names TRBD1, a call not compared with the DNA. TRBV21-1 corresponds to a pseudogene. The CDR3 has 17 residues. The DNA of the CDR3 is TGTGCCAGCAGCAAAGGGAGGGGGCGCAGGTTTAGCTATGGCTACACCTTC. Its protein product is CASSKGRGRRFSYGYTF.

The rearrangement uses TRBV5-8 and TRBJ1-1, with D uncertain. Germline CDR1 reads SGHTS; CDR2 reads YDEGEE. With 2 bases removed from V and 6 bases from J, the gap between germline ends came to 8 bases. The CDR3 consists of 12 residues. Here the CDR3 DNA reads TGTGCCAGCAGCTTAGGTCGGGCTGAAGCTTTCTTT. It yields the protein CASSLGRAEAFF.

V usage is TRBV14 and J usage is TRBJ2-4; TRBD1 aligns across 10 bases. The CDR3 has 14 residues. Germline V gives CDR1 SGHDN, CDR2 FVKESK. V shed 1 base, J shed 7 bases, and the junction held 1 base outside the gene matches. DNA for the CDR3: TGTGCCAGCAGCCAAGGGGGACAGGGGAACATTCAGTACTTC. Protein product: CASSQGGQGNIQYF.

The rearrangement uses TRBV5-1 and TRBJ2-1, with 9 positions matching TRBD1. V trimming: 5 bases; J trimming: 2 bases; junction bases outside the gene matches: 5. CDR3 length equals 15 residues. CDR1 and CDR2 from the germline V gene are SGHRS and YFSETQ. CDR3 sequence: CASRLGQGPYNEQFF. DNA for the CDR3: TGCGCCAGCAGGCTGGGACAGGGACCCTACAATGAGCAGTTCTTC.